Listed below are T cell receptor beta chains from one sample, sequenced in a study of blood T cell repertoires in COVID-19. Profiled with immunoSEQ multiplex PCR; TCRdb holds only in-frame clones, not every one. The data contain fewer than 200,000 clones, roughly four fifths of them seen just once; the ten biggest clones take up approximately 9.9%. Sequencing used peripheral blood. These receptors originate from a woman aged 40 to 55 with COVID-19, enrolled during active disease. The CDR3 runs from the conserved cysteine through the conserved F or W. The order of the fields is CDR3 DNA, CDR3 protein, V gene, D gene, J gene, clone size. D genes are given only for firm matches. The size of a clone is reported for some rows only, either as once, few or many, or as a class for expanded clones.

DNA: TGTGCCAGCAGCTTATCCAGGGCCTCAAACGAGCAGTACTTC; CDR3: CASSLSRASNEQYF; V: TRBV7-2; D: NA; J: TRBJ2-7; size: NA
DNA: TGTGCCAGCAGGGAGGGGGGGACCTACACCTTC; CDR3: CASREGGTYTF; V: TRBV6-4; D: NA; J: TRBJ1-2; size: NA
DNA: TGTGCCAGTAAAATGGCGGTAAGGCAGAACGATGGCTACACCTTC; CDR3: CASKMAVRQNDGYTF; V: TRBV19; D: NA; J: TRBJ1-2; size: NA
DNA: TGTGCCAGCAGCTTCACGGGACTAGCAACAGATACGCAGTATTTT; CDR3: CASSFTGLATDTQYF; V: TRBV7-9; D: TRBD2; J: TRBJ2-3; size: NA
DNA: TGTGCCAGCAGCTTACTTGGGGGGGATGAAAAACTGTTTTTT; CDR3: CASSLLGGDEKLFF; V: TRBV7-9; D: NA; J: TRBJ1-4; size: NA
DNA: TGTGCCAGCAGTCTCAGACAGGGAGGCCCTTACGAGCAGTACTTC; CDR3: CASSLRQGGPYEQYF; V: TRBV28; D: NA; J: TRBJ2-7; size: NA
DNA: TGTGCCAGCATTGATCCCCAGAAAAGCTACAATGAGCAGTTCTTC; CDR3: CASIDPQKSYNEQFF; V: TRBV2; D: NA; J: TRBJ2-1; size: NA
DNA: TGCGCCAGCAGCCCCGACCCCGAGAGAGGCCACAATGAGCAGTTCTTC; CDR3: CASSPDPERGHNEQFF; V: TRBV4-1; D: NA; J: TRBJ2-1; size: NA
DNA: TGTGCCAGTAGTATTTTGGCAGGGACTGAAGCTTTCTTT; CDR3: CASSILAGTEAFF; V: TRBV19; D: NA; J: TRBJ1-1; size: few
DNA: TGTGCCAGCAGTTTTGGGTCGGGGTCAGATTCCTACAATGAGCAGTTCTTC; CDR3: CASSFGSGSDSYNEQFF; V: TRBV27; D: NA; J: TRBJ2-1; size: few
DNA: TGTGCCAGCAGTGGGGGACTGTGGGGAGAGACCCAGTACTTC; CDR3: CASSGGLWGETQYF; V: TRBV5-4; D: NA; J: TRBJ2-5; size: NA
DNA: TGTGCCAGCAGCTTGGCAGGGTTTCCTGGGGTCAACGTCCTGACTTTC; CDR3: CASSLAGFPGVNVLTF; V: TRBV7-2; D: NA; J: TRBJ2-6; size: NA
DNA: TGTGCCAGCAGTTACTATCGGGACAGCATGAACACTGAAGCTTTCTTT; CDR3: CASSYYRDSMNTEAFF; V: TRBV6-2/TRBV6-3; D: TRBD1; J: TRBJ1-1; size: NA
DNA: TGTGCCAGCGGAGACTGGGAGACCCAGTACTTC; CDR3: CASGDWETQYF; V: TRBV6-5; D: NA; J: TRBJ2-5; size: NA
DNA: TGTGCCAGCAGTGAAGCTAGGGACAGGGGACTAGCGGGAGGGCATGAGCAGTTCTTC; CDR3: CASSEARDRGLAGGHEQFF; V: TRBV2; D: TRBD2; J: TRBJ2-1; size: NA
DNA: TGTGCCAGCAGCCAAGGAATTGGGACAGCCTACGAGCAGTACTTC; CDR3: CASSQGIGTAYEQYF; V: TRBV3-1/TRBV3-2; D: TRBD1; J: TRBJ2-7; size: NA
DNA: TGCGCCAGCATGCTGGGACTAGCGGTTAACACCGGGGAGCTGTTTTTT; CDR3: CASMLGLAVNTGELFF; V: TRBV5-1; D: TRBD2; J: TRBJ2-2; size: NA
DNA: TGTGCCAGCAGCGACGGGACTGCCTATGGCTACACCTTC; CDR3: CASSDGTAYGYTF; V: TRBV21-1; D: NA; J: TRBJ1-2; size: NA
DNA: TGTGCCAGCAGTTTAATGGCGGGAGGGGCCACAGATACGCAGTATTTT; CDR3: CASSLMAGGATDTQYF; V: TRBV28; D: TRBD2; J: TRBJ2-3; size: NA
DNA: TGTGCCAGCACCAGGGGAGTGGGGCACAATGAGCAGTTCTTC; CDR3: CASTRGVGHNEQFF; V: TRBV7-8; D: NA; J: TRBJ2-1; size: NA
DNA: TGCGCCAGCAGCCCGACAATAAACTATGGCTACACCTTC; CDR3: CASSPTINYGYTF; V: TRBV4-1; D: NA; J: TRBJ1-2; size: NA
DNA: TGTGCCATCAGTGAGTCGACTCCGGAAACCGGGGAGCTGTTTTTT; CDR3: CAISESTPETGELFF; V: TRBV10-3; D: NA; J: TRBJ2-2; size: few
DNA: TGTGCCAGCAGCGTGGGCGGGAGTTTTGCCGGGGAGCTGTTTTTT; CDR3: CASSVGGSFAGELFF; V: TRBV11-3; D: TRBD2; J: TRBJ2-2; size: NA
DNA: TGTGCCAGCAGCCAGAATACAGGGAGTAGCAATCAGCCCCAGCATTTT; CDR3: CASSQNTGSSNQPQHF; V: TRBV5-6; D: NA; J: TRBJ1-5; size: NA
DNA: TGCGCCAGCAGAGGCAAGGGGTCCTACAATGAGCAGTTCTTC; CDR3: CASRGKGSYNEQFF; V: TRBV10-2; D: NA; J: TRBJ2-1; size: NA
DNA: TGTGCCAGCAGTTACACGACTAGTTGGTATGAGCAGTTCTTC; CDR3: CASSYTTSWYEQFF; V: TRBV6-5; D: NA; J: TRBJ2-1; size: NA
DNA: TGTGCCAGCAGGCAGGGATTTGTAGCTGGGGAGCTGTTTTTT; CDR3: CASRQGFVAGELFF; V: TRBV2; D: NA; J: TRBJ2-2; size: NA
DNA: TGTGCCAGCAGAGGACAGGGAATGAACACCGGGGAGCTGTTTTTT; CDR3: CASRGQGMNTGELFF; V: TRBV6-5; D: TRBD1; J: TRBJ2-2; size: NA
DNA: TGTGCCAGCAGCCAAGTGTATATGGAGCAGTACTTC; CDR3: CASSQVYMEQYF; V: TRBV3-1/TRBV3-2; D: NA; J: TRBJ2-7; size: NA
DNA: TGTGCCAGCAGCTTTTCCAAGGGGGATTATCCTAATGAGCAGTTCTTC; CDR3: CASSFSKGDYPNEQFF; V: TRBV12-1; D: NA; J: TRBJ2-1; size: NA
DNA: TGTGCCAGCAGCCCACAGACAGGGGGGCTACGCACAGATACGCAGTATTTT; CDR3: CASSPQTGGLRTDTQYF; V: TRBV7-8; D: TRBD1; J: TRBJ2-3; size: NA
DNA: TGTGCCAGCAGCTTTAGCGGGGTTGAGCAGTTCTTC; CDR3: CASSFSGVEQFF; V: TRBV5-6; D: TRBD2; J: TRBJ2-1; size: NA
DNA: TGTGCCAGCTCACCAAGACAGACCCAAGAGACCCAGTACTTC; CDR3: CASSPRQTQETQYF; V: TRBV18; D: NA; J: TRBJ2-5; size: NA
DNA: TGTGCCAGCTCGCTAGGAACAGGTTTCGATGAGCAGTTCTTC; CDR3: CASSLGTGFDEQFF; V: TRBV18; D: NA; J: TRBJ2-1; size: NA
DNA: TGTGCCAGCAGTCCCCAGGTGGTTCAGCCCCAGCATTTT; CDR3: CASSPQVVQPQHF; V: TRBV28; D: NA; J: TRBJ1-5; size: NA
DNA: TGTGCCAGTAGTATAGGGACTAGCGAGAATGAGCAGTTCTTC; CDR3: CASSIGTSENEQFF; V: TRBV19; D: TRBD2; J: TRBJ2-1; size: NA
DNA: TGTGCCAGCAGCTTGTCTGGCAGGGGGTATGGCTACACCTTC; CDR3: CASSLSGRGYGYTF; V: TRBV5-6; D: TRBD1; J: TRBJ1-2; size: few
DNA: TGTGCCAGCAGCACAGGAACAGGGGCGGGGGAAAAACTGTTTTTT; CDR3: CASSTGTGAGEKLFF; V: TRBV5-6; D: TRBD1; J: TRBJ1-4; size: NA